The 30 T cell receptor beta chains below come from one sample, sequenced in a study of blood T cell repertoires in COVID-19. The table came from immunoSEQ multiplex PCR; TCRdb's copy has only in-frame clones and leaves some out. The sample has roughly 260,000 clones; about nine tenths are singletons. The sequencing sample was made of peripheral blood. The receptors derive from a person aged 18-30 years with COVID-19, enrolled during active disease.

The chain joins TRBV5-1 to TRBJ2-3, with 10 bases fitting TRBD1. V was pared by 3 bases and J by 3 bases, with 7 bases of the junction left unmatched. In germline, CDR1 is SGHRS, CDR2 YFSETQ. This CDR3 spans 16 amino acids. The CDR3 protein is CASSSFGQGGTDTQYF. CDR3 coding DNA: TGCGCCAGCAGCTCATTTGGACAGGGGGGAACAGATACGCAGTATTTT.

The rearrangement links TRBV7-2 to TRBJ2-2, with D unclear. CDR1 is SGHTA and CDR2 is FQGNSA in the germline V gene. The CDR3 contains 15 residues. Trimming cost V 2 bases and J 4 bases, with 11 bases left between them. Here the CDR3 reads CASSLSSPPTGELFF. In nucleotides, the CDR3 is TGTGCCAGCAGCTTAAGCTCACCACCCACCGGGGAGCTGTTTTTT.

The rearrangement joins TRBV28 to TRBJ2-6; D is uncertain. The V end lost 1 base, the J end lost 0 bases, and 13 bases lay between the germline ends. Germline lookup yields CDR1 MDHEN and CDR2 SYDVKM. The CDR3 extends over 18 amino acids. CDR3 amino acids: CASSLLRVSGSGANVLTF. CDR3 DNA: TGTGCCAGCAGTTTATTAAGAGTGTCGGGCTCTGGGGCCAACGTCCTGACTTTC.

The chain uses TRBV6-2 or TRBV6-3 and TRBJ2-7, with D maybe TRBD1 (5 bases). CDR1 is MNHEY and CDR2 is SVGEGT in the germline V gene. The CDR3 totals 16 residues. Trimming left V 5 bases short and J 9 bases short, with 26 bases between. CDR3 amino acids: CASSPTTANTLRGQYF. CDR3 sequence (DNA): TGTGCCAGCAGTCCCACGACAGCTAACACCCTACGAGGGCAGTACTTC.

The chain couples TRBV21-1 to TRBJ2-7; the table's D call, TRBD2, was not checked against the DNA. TRBV21-1 is a recognized pseudogene. The CDR3 runs 15 residues. The CDR3 nucleotides read TGTGCCAGCAGCAAGGTCCTCTCCGACTTCTACGAGCAGTACTTC. Encoded protein: CASSKVLSDFYEQYF.

The chain employs TRBV4-2 and TRBJ2-7; TRBD1 might be the D (6 bases). Germline CDR1 is LGHNA and CDR2 is YNFKEQ. V gave up 1 base and J gave up 3 bases, with 10 bases separating them. This CDR3 is 14 amino acids long. Here the CDR3 DNA reads TGTGCCAGCAGCCAAGCCAGGGGTAGCTACGAGCAGTACTTC. Translated, it gives CASSQARGSYEQYF.

This clone has a single count. The rearrangement uses TRBV5-6 and TRBJ2-1; the match to TRBD2 covers 12 bases. This CDR3 is built from 17 residues. CDR1 and CDR2 (germline): SGHDT, YYEEEE. The junction had 6 bases not matched to a gene; V was cut back by 5 bases and J by 0 bases. The CDR3 DNA reads TGTGCCAGCAGGTATCTAGCGGGAGGGGGCTCCTACAATGAGCAGTTCTTC. Amino acids: CASRYLAGGGSYNEQFF.

As to this clone: Other nucleotide sequences from this sample produce the same CDR3. The genes are TRBV18 and TRBJ2-2; no definite D call. Trimming pared 1 base from V and 3 bases from J, leaving 3 bases between. CDR3 length: 13 residues. Per the germline V gene, CDR1 is KGHSH and CDR2 is LQKENI. The CDR3: CASSPRDTGELFF. CDR3 DNA: TGTGCCAGCTCACCACGAGACACCGGGGAGCTGTTTTTT. The entire variable domain, with the rest obtained from reference TRBV18 and TRBJ2-2, is as follows: NAGVMQNPRHLVRRRGQEARLRCSPMKGHSHVYWYRQLPEEGLKFMVYLQKENIIDESGMPKERFSAEFPKEGPSILRIQQVVRGDSAAYFCASSPRDTGELFFGEGSRLTVL.

The chain joins TRBV9 to TRBJ2-2, with 14 bases identical to TRBD2. Germline CDR1 SGDLS, CDR2 YYNGEE. CDR3 length: 17 amino acids. The junction had 6 bases not matched to a gene; V was cut back by 3 bases and J by 5 bases. The CDR3 sequence is CASSDGTSGSGTGELFF. CDR3 bases: TGTGCCAGCAGCGACGGGACTAGCGGGAGTGGTACCGGGGAGCTGTTTTTT.

V and J are TRBV3-1 (or the pseudogene TRBV3-2) and TRBJ1-2; TRBD1 agrees at 9 bases. Trimming removed 6 bases from V and 6 bases from J; junction bases left unmatched: 5. The CDR3 is 13 amino acids. Germline V lookup: CDR1 LGHDT, CDR2 YNNKEL (reference sequence). For the CDR3, the DNA is TGTGCCAGCAGTGAAGGACAGGGGCATGGCTACACCTTC. It encodes CASSEGQGHGYTF.

V usage is TRBV2 and J usage is TRBJ1-5, with TRBD1 as a possible D gene (5 bases). The CDR3 runs to 15 residues. Per the germline V gene, CDR1 is SNHLY and CDR2 is FYNNEI. V gave up 4 bases and J gave up 0 bases, with 10 bases separating them. The CDR3 here is CASSGGGYSNQPQHF. DNA for the CDR3: TGTGCCAGCAGTGGGGGCGGCTATAGCAATCAGCCCCAGCATTTT. Full variable domain (remainder filled in from reference TRBV2 and TRBJ1-5): EPEVTQTPSHQVTQMGQEVILRCVPISNHLYFYWYRQILGQKVEFLVSFYNNEISEKSEIFDDQFSVERPDGSNFTLKIRSTKLEDSAMYFCASSGGGYSNQPQHFGDGTRLSIL.

The chain combines TRBV6-5 with TRBJ2-2; TRBD2 agrees at 10 bases. J lost 3 bases, V lost 5 bases, and 3 bases had no gene match. This CDR3 is 15 amino acids long. Germline V CDR1 and CDR2: MNHEY, SVGAGI. The chain's CDR3 is CASSRTSGYTGELFF. CDR3 in DNA: TGTGCCAGCAGTCGGACTAGCGGCTACACCGGGGAGCTGTTTTTT.

V and J are TRBV7-2 and TRBJ1-2, with 10 bases that match TRBD1. Germline V gives CDR1 SGHTA, CDR2 FQGNSA. Losses at the gene ends were 5 bases for V and 2 bases for J; bases not matched to a gene: 8. CDR3 length equals 16 residues. The CDR3 reads CASSPTRTGGNYGYTF. The CDR3 coding sequence is TGTGCCAGCAGCCCTACCCGGACAGGGGGGAACTATGGCTACACCTTC.

This chain connects TRBV18 to TRBJ2-5, with 13 positions matching TRBD2. The CDR3 runs 17 residues. Germline CDR1 KGHSH, CDR2 LQKENI. J gave up 2 bases and V 6 bases, and 9 bases lay outside the gene matches. This chain's CDR3 is CASSRLAGGQGQETQYF. The CDR3 nucleotides read TGTGCCAGCTCGCGACTAGCGGGAGGCCAAGGGCAAGAGACCCAGTACTTC.

The chain employs TRBV27 and TRBJ1-6; the D is unclear. From germline, CDR1 is MNHEY and CDR2 SMNVEV (reference sequence). The CDR3 loop spans 16 amino acids. The ends were cut back, 5 bases at V and 9 bases at J, with 20 bases in the middle. CDR3 loop: CASSQLRVEGVSPLHF. The CDR3 nucleotides read TGTGCCAGCAGTCAACTTAGGGTGGAGGGCGTTTCACCCCTCCACTTT.

This clone appeared a single time. This rearrangement joins TRBV2 to TRBJ1-1, with D possibly matching TRBD1 (5 bases). This CDR3 contains 15 residues. Germline-derived CDR1 and CDR2 are SNHLY and FYNNEI. The V and J ends lost 6 bases and 0 bases respectively, with 14 bases between them. The CDR3 is CASRGGTVMNTEAFF. DNA of the CDR3: TGTGCCAGCAGGGGAGGGACGGTAATGAACACTGAAGCTTTCTTT. The full variable domain, rest sourced from reference TRBV2 and TRBJ1-1, is EPEVTQTPSHQVTQMGQEVILRCVPISNHLYFYWYRQILGQKVEFLVSFYNNEISEKSEIFDDQFSVERPDGSNFTLKIRSTKLEDSAMYFCASRGGTVMNTEAFFGQGTRLTVV.

This clone was recorded once. V and J are TRBV6-6 and TRBJ2-3; 7 nucleotides align to TRBD1. With 5 bases clipped from V and 0 bases from J, the junction kept 11 bases outside the gene matches. The CDR3 spans 17 residues. CDR1 is MNHNY, CDR2 SVGAGI, per germline (reference sequence). CDR3 sequence (DNA): TGTGCCAGCAGTCTAAATGGGGACAGACCTAGCACAGATACGCAGTATTTT. Amino acids: CASSLNGDRPSTDTQYF.

The V gene is TRBV28, the J gene TRBJ2-7, with TRBD2 matching 7 bases. Germline-derived CDR1 and CDR2 are MDHEN and SYDVKM. The CDR3 has 19 amino acids. V gave up 3 bases and J gave up 6 bases; unmatched junction bases: 23. The CDR3 loop reads CASSFPLGSGKGPLREQYF. The CDR3 DNA sequence: TGTGCCAGCAGTTTCCCCTTGGGGAGCGGGAAGGGACCATTGCGCGAGCAGTACTTC.

The rearrangement joins TRBV11-2 to TRBJ2-2; weak D call: TRBD2 (6 bases). The length of the CDR3 is 17 residues. From germline, CDR1 is SGHAT and CDR2 FQNNGV. V was cut by 4 bases and J by 5 bases, with 20 bases left in between. The CDR3 DNA sequence: TGTGCCAGCAGCTCCTACCTACTAGCTGTGAGGACCGGGGAGCTGTTTTTT. Protein: CASSSYLLAVRTGELFF. The entire variable domain, with the rest obtained from reference TRBV11-2 and TRBJ2-2, is as follows: EAGVAQSPRYKIIEKRQSVAFWCNPISGHATLYWYQQILGQGPKLLIQFQNNGVVDDSQLPKDRFSAERLKGVDSTLKIQPAKLEDSAVYLCASSSYLLAVRTGELFFGEGSRLTVL.

This clone came up once. V is TRBV10-1 and J is TRBJ2-5, with 7 bases fitting TRBD1. Losses at the gene ends were 3 bases for V and 3 bases for J; bases not matched to a gene: 7. The CDR3 is made up of 15 amino acids. Germline V lookup: CDR1 WNHNN, CDR2 SYGVQD (reference sequence). The CDR3 nucleotides are TGCGCCAGCAGTGATGAGGGGGCGCCGAAAGAGACCCAGTACTTC. Its protein is CASSDEGAPKETQYF.

V and J are TRBV5-6 and TRBJ2-1; 7 bases fit TRBD1. The V segment lost 6 bases and the J segment 9 bases; nucleotides outside the gene matches: 15. Germline V gene sequence: CDR1 SGHDT, CDR2 YYEEEE. CDR3 length: 15 amino acids. CDR3 sequence (DNA): TGTGCCAGCAACTCACCTTACGCCGGGACAGCTGAGCAGTTCTTC. Translating gives CASNSPYAGTAEQFF.

This chain connects TRBV10-3 to TRBJ1-1; 8 nucleotides agree with TRBD1. Looked up from germline, CDR1 is ENHRY and CDR2 is SYGVKD. The CDR3 loop spans 12 amino acids. The J segment lost 7 bases and the V segment lost 11 bases, leaving 9 bases of the junction unmatched. The CDR3 sequence: CASNPDRGEAFF. The CDR3 bases are TGTGCCTCCAACCCTGACAGGGGTGAAGCTTTCTTT.

In its sample, this clone was seen once. This chain connects TRBV7-6 to TRBJ1-1, with 9 bases that match TRBD1. The CDR3 is made up of 15 amino acids. V was pared by 3 bases and J by 5 bases, with 7 bases of the junction left unmatched. Germline values: CDR1 SGHVS, CDR2 FNYEAQ. The CDR3 is CASSFYRDRATEAFF. CDR3 coding DNA: TGTGCCAGCAGCTTCTATCGGGACAGGGCGACTGAAGCTTTCTTT.

This chain connects TRBV6-2 or TRBV6-3 to TRBJ2-7; 8 bases line up with TRBD2. The CDR3 totals 17 residues. The germline V gene encodes CDR1 MNHEY and CDR2 SVGEGT. After removal of 4 bases from V and 6 bases from J, the junction contained 17 bases not matched to a gene. In DNA form, the CDR3 reads TGTGCCAGCAGTTTCCAGGAGTGGGTAGCGGGACCAACCGAGCAGTACTTC. The encoded protein is CASSFQEWVAGPTEQYF.

This chain links TRBV12-5 with TRBJ2-2, with TRBD1 matching over 7 bases. With V trimmed by 3 bases and J by 4 bases, 5 bases remained unmatched. The CDR3 is 15 amino acids. Germline CDR1 LGHNT, CDR2 FRNRAP. This CDR3 reads CASGLEGAGTGELFF. CDR3 DNA: TGTGCTAGTGGTTTAGAGGGGGCAGGCACCGGGGAGCTGTTTTTT.

This clone was seen a handful of times. The chain employs TRBV6-6 and TRBJ2-7; 8 nucleotides align to TRBD2. V shed 2 bases, J shed 7 bases, and the junction held 10 bases outside the gene matches. This CDR3 spans 15 amino acids. Germline assignment: CDR1 MNHNY and CDR2 SVGAGI (reference sequence). The CDR3 here is CASSYEGLGLGEQYF. The CDR3, as DNA: TGTGCCAGCAGTTACGAGGGACTAGGGTTAGGTGAGCAGTACTTC.

This clone was seen just once. The chain recombines TRBV28 with TRBJ1-5; unclear D gene. Germline loops: CDR1 MDHEN, CDR2 SYDVKM. The CDR3 is 11 residues long. With 7 bases removed from V and 5 bases from J, the gap between germline ends came to 6 bases. The DNA for the CDR3 is TGTGCCAGCATCCTTTATCAGCCCCAGCATTTT. Amino acids: CASILYQPQHF.

The chain employs TRBV7-3 and TRBJ2-1, with TRBD2 matching 7 bases. The CDR3 runs to 15 residues. V shed 2 bases, J shed 5 bases, and the junction held 6 bases outside the gene matches. Germline V CDR1 and CDR2: SGHTA, FQGTGA. For the CDR3, the DNA is TGTGCCAGCAGCTTAGGGGGGACTATAAACAATGAGCAGTTCTTC. It specifies CASSLGGTINNEQFF. Variable domain in full (rest from reference TRBV7-3 and TRBJ2-1): GAGVSQTPSNKVTEKGKYVELRCDPISGHTALYWYRQSLGQGPEFLIYFQGTGAADDSGLPNDRFFAVRPEGSVSTLKIQRTERGDSAVYLCASSLGGTINNEQFFGPGTRLTVL.

V gene TRBV5-8 combines with J gene TRBJ1-4; D is unresolved. Deletions cut 4 bases from V and 2 bases from J, with 9 bases between. Per the germline V gene, CDR1 is SGHTS and CDR2 is YDEGEE. This CDR3 spans 14 amino acids. The CDR3 nucleotides read TGTGCCAGCAGCGTGTCGGTCACTAATGAAAAACTGTTTTTT. Protein sequence: CASSVSVTNEKLFF.

Turning to this clone: The junction and the germline gene differ at one end; a read error may be behind it. The V and J genes are TRBV5-1 and TRBJ1-2, with D possibly being TRBD1 (6 bases). This CDR3 spans 13 amino acids. CDR1 SGHRS and CDR2 YFSETQ come from the germline V gene. The CDR3 loop is CASSLDTGSPPHF. CDR3 DNA sequence: TGCGCCAGCAGCTTGGATACAGGGAGCCCCCCTCACTTC.